The clone carrying this TCR beta chain was seen at least ten times. CD25-based Treg depletion was applied to purified naive CD4+ T cells. TCRdb passed the 5' RACE reads through MiXCR, listing each CDR3 protein once. The sample records tens of thousands of distinct CDR3 sequences, approximately 24% being singletons. With 5 bases clipped from V and 2 bases from J, the junction kept 8 bases outside the gene matches. CDR1 and CDR2 from the germline V gene are MNHEY and SVGAGI. CDR3 length equals 16 residues. Sequencing was performed on naive CD4+ T cells sorted from a lymph node. This sample's subset: naive CD4+ T cells, CD4+CD45RA+CD25-. This receptor was identified in a female donor with breast cancer. V usage is TRBV6-5 and J usage is TRBJ2-1, with 8 bases fitting TRBD2. The DNA for the CDR3 is TGTGCCAGCAGTCAAATGACTAGCGCCACCTACAATGAGCAGTTCTTC. Translating gives CASSQMTSATYNEQFF.